Presented here are 26 T cell receptor beta chains from one specimen sequenced in a study of T cell changes during pregnancy in multiple sclerosis. This table comes from immunoSEQ multiplex PCR, and its TCRdb copy is limited to in-frame clones, with some not included. Among around 77,000 clones listed, over 85% were seen once. Material: peripheral blood, obtained in the third trimester of pregnancy. The receptor set was obtained from a female donor with multiple sclerosis, enrolled in a pregnancy study.

The chain links TRBV5-1 to TRBJ2-3, with TRBD2 identical over 10 bases. The CDR3 totals 17 residues. The germline V gene has CDR1 SGHRS and CDR2 YFSETQ. V was clipped by 3 bases and J by 2 bases; unmatched bases: 9. DNA for the CDR3: TGCGCCAGCAGCTCGGGGCGGACTAGCGGTTACACAGATACGCAGTATTTT. Translation gives CASSSGRTSGYTDTQYF.

The chain combines TRBV2 with TRBJ1-2, with a possible D match to TRBD1 (5 bases). CDR1 and CDR2 from the germline V gene are SNHLY and FYNNEI. This CDR3 region has 13 residues. In DNA form, the CDR3 reads TGTGCGCGGGGGGGACTAGCTAACTATGGCTACACCTTC. Translation gives CARGGLANYGYTF.

The V call is TRBV6-6, the J call TRBJ2-5, with 8 bases matching TRBD1. Germline values: CDR1 MNHNY, CDR2 SVGAGI (reference sequence). With 6 bases clipped from V and 6 bases from J, the junction kept 9 bases outside the gene matches. The CDR3 is 14 amino acids. The CDR3 nucleotides are TGTGCCAGCAGACAACAGGGGGAAAAAAAGACCCAGTACTTC. Its translation is CASRQQGEKKTQYF.

The V and J genes are TRBV28 and TRBJ1-2, with TRBD1 matching 10 bases. Germline CDR1 reads MDHEN; CDR2 reads SYDVKM. This CDR3 region has 15 residues. Losses at the gene ends were 3 bases for V and 4 bases for J; bases not matched to a gene: 5. The CDR3, as DNA: TGTGCCAGCAGTTTGGTGGGACAGGGGAGCTATGGCTACACCTTC. This codes for CASSLVGQGSYGYTF.

This rearrangement joins TRBV6-5 to TRBJ2-2; the match to TRBD2 covers 13 bases. CDR3 length: 16 residues. Germline V gene sequence: CDR1 MNHEY, CDR2 SVGAGI. V lost 2 bases to trimming and J lost 6 bases; unmatched junction nucleotides: 3. The CDR3 coding sequence is TGTGCCAGCAGTTACCGGACTAGCGGGAGTCCCGGGGAGCTGTTTTTT. Its translation: CASSYRTSGSPGELFF.

The gene calls are TRBV29-1 and TRBJ1-1, with 8 bases identical to TRBD1. Germline V gene sequence: CDR1 SQVTM, CDR2 ANQGSEA. The CDR3 extends over 15 amino acids. Trimming at V came to 6 bases and at J to 11 bases, leaving 20 bases not matched to a gene. In nucleotides, the CDR3 is TGCAGCGTGGAGCCGCTTCAACAGGGGGGTTCCGGGGCTTTCTTT. Translated, it gives CSVEPLQQGGSGAFF.

The V gene is TRBV11-2, the J gene TRBJ1-2, with D hard to call. Trimming removed 4 bases at V and 2 bases at J, with 8 bases between. The CDR3 runs to 13 residues. The germline gives CDR1 SGHAT, CDR2 FQNNGV. DNA of the CDR3: TGTGCCAGCAGCTCCGCAGGCAACTATGGCTACACCTTC. Translated, it gives CASSSAGNYGYTF.

J is TRBJ2-1 and V is TRBV27; the D gene is possibly TRBD2 (5 bases). Germline V gives CDR1 MNHEY, CDR2 SMNVEV (reference sequence). V was pared by 2 bases and J by 4 bases, with 6 bases between. The CDR3 has 13 amino acids. The CDR3 DNA is TGTGCCAGCAGTTTAGGGAGATACAATGAGCAGTTCTTC. Translated: CASSLGRYNEQFF.

CDR3 sequence reads: CASSDREAREQYF. CDR3 DNA sequence: TGTGCCAGTAGTGACAGGGAGGCGCGCGAGCAGTACTTC. The V call is TRBV19, the J call TRBJ2-7, with D possibly being TRBD1 (7 bases). V shed 5 bases and J shed 6 bases, with 14 bases lying between them. Per germline, CDR1 LNHDA and CDR2 SQIVND (reference sequence). This CDR3 region has 13 residues.

The chain joins TRBV6-5 to TRBJ1-5; 9 bases align to TRBD1. J was trimmed by 8 bases and V by 7 bases; bases with no gene match: 3. The CDR3 is 12 amino acids. Germline CDR1 reads MNHEY; CDR2 reads SVGAGI. CDR3 sequence (DNA): TGTGCCAGCAACAGGGGGCGCAAGCCCCAGCATTTT. Amino acid sequence: CASNRGRKPQHF.

The chain uses TRBV6-4 and TRBJ2-6; possible D gene TRBD2, 5 bases. This CDR3 has 13 residues. CDR1 is MRHNA, CDR2 SNTAGT, per germline. Trimming took 8 bases from V and 2 from J, leaving 7 bases between them. The CDR3 nucleotides are TGTGCCAGCCGGGAAGCTGGGGCCAACGTCCTGACTTTC. This codes for CASREAGANVLTF.

CDR3 region: CASRTSGSAVPYEQYF. The DNA of the CDR3 is TGTGCCAGCCGGACTAGCGGGAGCGCGGTCCCCTACGAGCAGTACTTC. The genes are TRBV13 and TRBJ2-7, with 13 bases identical to TRBD2. Per the germline V gene, CDR1 is PRHDT and CDR2 is FYEKMQ (reference sequence). The trim removed 8 bases at V and 2 bases at J, leaving 9 bases unmatched. This CDR3 has 16 residues. Supplemented by reference TRBV13 and TRBJ2-7, the full variable domain reads AAGVIQSPRHLIKEKRETATLKCYPIPRHDTVYWYQQGPGQDPQFLISFYEKMQSDKGSIPDRFSAQQFSDYHSELNMSSLELGDSALYFCASRTSGSAVPYEQYFGPGTRLTVT.

This clone came up once. The same CDR3 can be traced to other DNA sequences in this sample. The chain has TRBV18 and TRBJ1-5; D perhaps matches TRBD1 (6 bases). From germline, CDR1 is KGHSH and CDR2 LQKENI. The ends were cut back, 2 bases at V and 2 bases at J, with 7 bases in the middle. This CDR3 has 14 amino acids. The CDR3 DNA follows: TGTGCCAGCTCACCATCAGGGGGCAATCAGCCCCAGCATTTT. Translation: CASSPSGGNQPQHF.

The chain employs TRBV9 and TRBJ2-3; 11 bases align to TRBD2. Germline-derived CDR1 and CDR2 are SGDLS and YYNGEE. V was clipped by 4 bases and J by 1 base; unmatched bases: 8. This CDR3 has 17 amino acids. The CDR3: CASSPPGLADGTDTQYF. In DNA form, the CDR3 reads TGTGCCAGCAGCCCCCCGGGACTAGCGGATGGCACAGATACGCAGTATTTT.

The table lists this clone with a count of one. This rearrangement joins TRBV6-1 to TRBJ2-1, with D possibly TRBD2 on 6 matching bases. The CDR3 contains 13 residues. The V and J ends lost 5 bases and 12 bases respectively, with 17 bases between them. Germline V gene data show CDR1 as MNHNS and CDR2 as SASEGT. CDR3 nucleotide sequence: TGTGCCAGCAGTCCCGTCAACTTGGGAGGGCAGTTCTTC. It specifies CASSPVNLGGQFF.

V and J are TRBV4-2 and TRBJ1-4; D is ambiguous. With 1 base removed from V and 0 bases from J, the gap between germline ends came to 12 bases. Germline CDR1 and CDR2: LGHNA and YNFKEQ. CDR3 size: 17 residues. Here the CDR3 reads CASSQGLGLATNEKLFF. CDR3 DNA: TGTGCCAGCAGCCAAGGTCTAGGCCTAGCAACTAATGAAAAACTGTTTTTT.

V is TRBV7-2 and J is TRBJ2-2; TRBD1 is a possible D gene (6 bases). Germline lookup yields CDR1 SGHTA and CDR2 FQGNSA. V lost 5 bases, J lost 3 bases, and 13 bases lay in between. This CDR3 region has 15 residues. The CDR3 is CASSPQGSDTGELFF. In DNA form, the CDR3 reads TGTGCCAGCAGCCCTCAGGGGTCCGACACCGGGGAGCTGTTTTTT.

This clone has only one observation. V is TRBV7-6 and J is TRBJ2-7; 13 bases fit TRBD2. The V segment lost 5 bases and the J segment 4 bases; nucleotides outside the gene matches: 5. The CDR3 spans 15 residues. CDR1 and CDR2 (germline): SGHVS, FNYEAQ. The CDR3 spells CASSRGLAGVYEQYF. The CDR3 coding sequence is TGTGCCAGCAGCCGAGGACTAGCGGGAGTATACGAGCAGTACTTC.

The V gene is TRBV28, the J gene TRBJ1-1, with TRBD1 identical over 8 bases. J gave up 1 base and V 4 bases, and 5 bases lay outside the gene matches. The CDR3 sequence is 15 residues long. Germline V gene data show CDR1 as MDHEN and CDR2 as SYDVKM. For the CDR3, the DNA is TGTGCCAGCAGTTCTCACGGACAGGGGAACACTGAAGCTTTCTTT. Its protein is CASSSHGQGNTEAFF. Combining the CDR3 with reference TRBV28 and TRBJ1-1 gives the whole variable domain DVKVTQSSRYLVKRTGEKVFLECVQDMDHENMFWYRQDPGLGLRLIYFSYDVKMKEKGDIPEGYSVSREKKERFSLILESASTNQTSMYLCASSSHGQGNTEAFFGQGTRLTVV.

The V gene is TRBV28, the J gene TRBJ2-6; the match to TRBD1 covers 10 bases. Trimming at V came to 8 bases and at J to 0 bases, leaving 19 bases not matched to a gene. The germline CDR1 and CDR2 sequences are MDHEN and SYDVKM. The CDR3 totals 21 residues. CDR3 in DNA: TGTGCCAGCGGCTCAGGGGACAGGGGCCCTCCACCACTCTCTGGGGCCAACGTCCTGACTTTC. Its protein is CASGSGDRGPPPLSGANVLTF.

CDR3 sequence reads: CASSYEQGTYGYTF. DNA for the CDR3: TGTGCCAGCAGTTACGAACAGGGGACCTATGGCTACACCTTC. The chain employs TRBV6-6 and TRBJ1-2; 7 bases map to TRBD1. The V gene end was trimmed by 2 bases and the J gene end by 4 bases; junction bases not matched to a gene: 4. The CDR3 contains 14 residues. Germline CDR1 MNHNY, CDR2 SVGAGI (reference sequence).

The chain has TRBV7-5 and TRBJ1-2; TRBD1 is the table's D call, not checked against the DNA. TRBV7-5 constitutes a pseudogene. This CDR3 comprises 15 residues. This chain's CDR3 is CVRSLLSRTDYGYTF. Here the CDR3 DNA reads TGTGTCAGAAGCTTATTAAGTCGGACAGACTATGGCTACACCTTC.

The J gene is TRBJ2-7, the V gene TRBV9; 8 bases fit TRBD1. There are 18 residues in the CDR3. The V gene end was trimmed by 5 bases and the J gene end by 6 bases; junction bases not matched to a gene: 22. CDR1 is SGDLS, CDR2 YYNGEE, per germline. The CDR3 protein is CASSGAGPLGRGPFEQYF. The CDR3 bases are TGTGCCAGCAGTGGAGCCGGCCCTTTGGGCAGGGGGCCCTTCGAGCAGTACTTC.

The V gene is TRBV5-6, the J gene TRBJ2-7, with D perhaps matching TRBD2 (6 bases). Germline loops: CDR1 SGHDT, CDR2 YYEEEE. The CDR3 has 14 amino acids. With 2 bases removed from V and 2 bases from J, the gap between germline ends came to 11 bases. The CDR3 DNA is TGTGCCAGCAGCTTACGGGGGAGACCCTACGAGCAGTACTTC. Its protein product is CASSLRGRPYEQYF.

CDR3 sequence reads: CASSPIRGVDEQYF. The CDR3 nucleotides read TGTGCCAGCTCACCAATCAGGGGAGTAGACGAGCAGTACTTC. This rearrangement joins TRBV18 to TRBJ2-7; D possibly corresponds to TRBD1 (6 bases). The CDR3 extends over 14 amino acids. The V end lost 2 bases, the J end lost 5 bases, and 13 bases lay between the germline ends. The germline CDR1 and CDR2 sequences are KGHSH and LQKENI.

The CDR3 bases are TGTGCCTGGAGTAGGCATGGACAGGGGGCAACTACTTGGACGCCCCAGGGCCTCTTGAATACGCAGTATTTT. This encodes CAWSRHGQGATTWTPQGLLNTQYF. The chain joins TRBV30 to TRBJ2-3, with 11 bases matching TRBD1. Losses at the gene ends were 2 bases for V and 7 bases for J; bases not matched to a gene: 35. Germline CDR1 GTSNPN, CDR2 SVGIG (reference sequence). CDR3 length equals 24 residues.